The present T cell receptor beta chain was sequenced within a study of T cell repertoires in cytomegalovirus infection. Study context: Public TCR beta signatures were indicative of both CMV infection and a matching HLA type.

This clonotype was observed many times. Its antigen remains unidentified. The CDR3 has 14 residues. With V trimmed by 4 bases and J by 5 bases, 3 bases remained unmatched. In germline, CDR1 is SNHLY, CDR2 FYNNEI. MiXCR, run by TCRdb on the reads, gives a single entry per CDR3 protein. The sample holds 130,000 or so distinct CDR3 sequences, about 6.3% seen once. Study conclusions and caveats: It was HLA-C-restricted CMV-specific TCR beta clonotypes that dominated the response ex vivo. Identification of carriers of CMV plus the relevant HLA was performed using cumulative public TCR beta family frequency.

The chain is built from TRBV2 and TRBJ2-3, with TRBD2 identical over 10 bases. The sequence was collected from a human donor in good health (CMV status not recorded). Some clones in this sample may be carry-over from other donors' samples. The sequenced material came from PBMCs. CDR3 in amino acids: CASSARTSGDTQYF. The CDR3 bases are TGTGCCAGCAGTGCCCGGACTAGCGGAGATACGCAGTATTTT.